The sequence of this T cell receptor (beta chain) was determined in a study of CD8 T cells in ankylosing spondylitis. There are many counts of this clonotype. The antigen remains undetermined. Study-level results: Within ankylosing spondylitis blood, a TCR beta motif made up of eight highly homologous variants appeared to be characteristic. In ankylosing spondylitis patients, matched synovial fluid reportedly showed significant enrichment of disease-linked clones. Prior literature has documented some motif variants in synovial fluid and blood from reactive arthritis. Clones that were linked to disease were CD8+ and were relatively rare in peripheral blood.

Germline assignment: CDR1 DFQATT and CDR2 SNEGSKA (reference sequence). The CDR3 covers 14 residues. The ends lost 5 bases at V and 1 base at J; junction bases unmatched: 5. Each CDR3 protein is one row after TCRdb ran MiXCR on the 5' RACE reads. Among 310,000 or so distinct CDR3 sequences listed, 20% were seen once. The source is a male donor with ankylosing spondylitis or in good health (not recorded which). The sample comprised blood, either unsorted or a sorted T cell fraction (not recorded which). V gene TRBV20-1 combines with J gene TRBJ2-3; 8 bases map to TRBD2. CDR3 sequence: CSAATSGRTDTQYF. The CDR3 DNA reads TGCAGTGCTGCTACTAGCGGTCGCACAGATACGCAGTATTTT.